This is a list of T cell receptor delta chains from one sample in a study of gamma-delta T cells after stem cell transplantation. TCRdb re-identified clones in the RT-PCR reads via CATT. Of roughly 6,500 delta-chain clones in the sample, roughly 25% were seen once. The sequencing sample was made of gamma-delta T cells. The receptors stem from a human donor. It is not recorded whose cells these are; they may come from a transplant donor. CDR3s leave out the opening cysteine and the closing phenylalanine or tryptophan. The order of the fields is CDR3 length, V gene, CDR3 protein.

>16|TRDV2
ACDGGTPFSWDTRQMF
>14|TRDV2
ACDGVLGDTDDKLI
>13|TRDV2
ACGTVLPTTDKLI
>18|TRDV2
ACDKVWGIRGPRYTDKLI
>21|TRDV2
ACDTLEGGNSGGIRGTDDKLI
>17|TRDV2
ACDTIRLGDTQYTDKLI
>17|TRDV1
ALGAGLLRAGGYADKLI
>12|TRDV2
ACDTIGYTDKLI
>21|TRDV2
ACDTPGFLRNGRSSWDTRQMF
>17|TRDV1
ALGELAPGIRGLTDKLI
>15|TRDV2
ACDTVGGGYASDKLI
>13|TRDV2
ACDTLMRPTDKLI
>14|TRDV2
ACDPLLRWNTDKPI
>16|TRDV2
ACDPVLGSDGVRGKLI
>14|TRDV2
ACDFVLGDPLRTLI
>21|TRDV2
ACDPLHLIRDQLGDQYTDKLI
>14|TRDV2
ACDTVGDSYTDKLI
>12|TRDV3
AFSGDNHTDKLI